The subject of this entry is one TCR beta chain. The data are from a study of blood T cell repertoires in COVID-19. Whole-study context: The origin of the acute and convalescent COVID-19 samples was the United States, Italy and Spain.

Sequencing was performed with immunoSEQ multiplex PCR; in TCRdb, only in-frame clones are kept and a portion is missing. The table has 200,000 or so clones, 80% to 85% seen once. V dropped 6 bases and J dropped 2 bases, with 10 bases sitting between them. The CDR3 has 14 residues. Germline values: CDR1 MDHEN, CDR2 SYDVKM. Sequencing was done on a sample of peripheral blood. The TCR originated in a woman in her twenties or thirties with acute or convalescent COVID-19. The chain has TRBV28 and TRBJ1-4; tentatively, D is TRBD1 (6 bases). The chain's CDR3 is CASRPTGTNEKLFF. CDR3 nucleotides: TGTGCCAGCAGGCCCACAGGGACTAATGAAAAACTGTTTTTT. Variable domain in full (rest from reference TRBV28 and TRBJ1-4): DVKVTQSSRYLVKRTGEKVFLECVQDMDHENMFWYRQDPGLGLRLIYFSYDVKMKEKGDIPEGYSVSREKKERFSLILESASTNQTSMYLCASRPTGTNEKLFFGSGTQLSVL.